A single sample gave rise to the 22 T cell receptor beta chains below, sequenced in a study of blood T cell repertoires in COVID-19. Generated by immunoSEQ multiplex PCR, the TCRdb table keeps only in-frame clones and is missing some. The data contain roughly 310,000 clones, over 85% of them singletons. Sequencing was performed on PBMCs or T cells enriched from blood (not recorded which). These receptors came from a man in his sixties who had recovered from COVID-19.

In this sample, this clone turned up once. The chain has TRBV18 and TRBJ2-1; 14 positions agree with TRBD2. CDR1 and CDR2 from the germline V gene are KGHSH and LQKENI. The CDR3 extends over 16 amino acids. Trimming took 3 bases from V and 8 from J; bases not matched to a gene: 6. Here the CDR3 DNA reads TGTGCCAGCTCACCTGGACTAGCGGGGGGAGGCTATGAGCAGTTCTTC. This sequence encodes CASSPGLAGGGYEQFF.

V is TRBV6-5 and J is TRBJ1-2; D may be TRBD1 (6 bases). V lost 6 bases and J lost 5, with 16 bases in between. This CDR3 has 14 amino acids. Germline V lookup: CDR1 MNHEY, CDR2 SVGAGI. The CDR3 DNA reads as TGTGCCAGCAGGACAGGCCCCTCGGGATATGGCTACACCTTC. Its translation is CASRTGPSGYGYTF.

This clone was picked up a small number of times. The chain has TRBV4-2 and TRBJ1-4; 7 positions match TRBD1. In germline, CDR1 is LGHNA, CDR2 YNFKEQ. V lost 4 bases to trimming and J lost 5 bases; unmatched junction nucleotides: 7. The CDR3 extends over 15 amino acids. In DNA form, the CDR3 reads TGTGCCAGCAGCCTAACCGGGACAGAGAATGAAAAACTGTTTTTT. Encoded protein: CASSLTGTENEKLFF.

The V gene is TRBV5-4, the J gene TRBJ2-3; TRBD2 matches at 8 bases. Germline V gene lookup returns CDR1 SGHNT and CDR2 YYREEE (reference sequence). The CDR3 spans 14 residues. The ends lost 4 bases at V and 2 bases at J; junction bases unmatched: 3. The CDR3 DNA reads TGTGCCAGCAGCCAGCGGGGGCACACAGATACGCAGTATTTT. This codes for CASSQRGHTDTQYF.

The chain carries TRBV11-2 and TRBJ2-5; 12 positions match TRBD2. CDR1 is SGHAT, CDR2 FQNNGV, per germline. The ends lost 0 bases at V and 5 bases at J; junction bases unmatched: 4. This CDR3 is built from 16 residues. This chain's CDR3 is CASSLDPSGGVETQYF. In nucleotides, the CDR3 is TGTGCCAGCAGCTTAGACCCTAGCGGGGGGGTTGAGACCCAGTACTTC. Based on the CDR3 plus reference TRBV11-2 and TRBJ2-5, the full variable domain is EAGVAQSPRYKIIEKRQSVAFWCNPISGHATLYWYQQILGQGPKLLIQFQNNGVVDDSQLPKDRFSAERLKGVDSTLKIQPAKLEDSAVYLCASSLDPSGGVETQYFGPGTRLLVL.

V gene TRBV5-1 combines with J gene TRBJ1-6; D remains ambiguous. V was trimmed by 0 bases and J by 10 bases, leaving 11 bases between them. CDR1 and CDR2 from the germline V gene are SGHRS and YFSETQ. This CDR3 spans 14 amino acids. The CDR3 DNA reads TGCGCCAGCAGCTTGGCTCAGGAAAGATCACCCCTCCACTTT. Its protein is CASSLAQERSPLHF.

The chain couples TRBV3-1 (or the pseudogene TRBV3-2) to TRBJ1-1; 8 bases map to TRBD1. The CDR3 is 14 amino acids. V was pared by 3 bases and J by 11 bases, with 11 bases of the junction left unmatched. Germline V CDR1 and CDR2: LGHDT, YNNKEL (reference sequence). The CDR3: CASSHSGWQGAAFF. The CDR3 nucleotides read TGTGCCAGCAGCCATTCAGGGTGGCAGGGGGCGGCTTTCTTT.

This chain uses TRBV4-1 with TRBJ2-7; 10 bases line up with TRBD1. The CDR3 is made up of 16 amino acids. CDR1 and CDR2 from the germline V gene are MGHRA and YSYEKL. V shed 1 base and J 5 bases; nucleotides not matched to a gene: 8. In DNA, the CDR3 is TGCGCCAGCAGCCAAGGCTGGGGACAGGGGCGAGACGAGCAGTACTTC. As protein: CASSQGWGQGRDEQYF.

The J gene is TRBJ2-7, the V gene TRBV4-1, with a possible D match to TRBD2 (6 bases). CDR1 is MGHRA and CDR2 is YSYEKL in the germline V gene. V was cut by 0 bases and J by 4 bases, with 7 bases left in between. This CDR3 region has 13 residues. CDR3 residues: CASSQDGRYEQYF. In DNA, the CDR3 is TGCGCCAGCAGCCAAGATGGGAGGTACGAGCAGTACTTC.

V is TRBV6-5 and J is TRBJ2-7; TRBD1 matches 7 bases. The CDR3 contains 16 residues. Germline V gene sequence: CDR1 MNHEY, CDR2 SVGAGI. V lost 3 bases and J lost 1; bases outside the gene matches: 9. CDR3 residues: CASSYTPGGSSYEQYF. CDR3 nucleotides: TGTGCCAGCAGTTATACGCCAGGGGGATCTTCCTACGAGCAGTACTTC.

The V gene is TRBV7-9, the J gene TRBJ1-2; possible D gene TRBD1, 5 bases. Germline V gene data show CDR1 as SEHNR and CDR2 as FQNEAQ (reference sequence). The CDR3 loop spans 14 amino acids. V was trimmed by 4 bases and J by 8 bases, leaving 17 bases between them. CDR3 nucleotides: TGTGCCAGCAGCTCGATGGACACTTGGGAAGGCTACACCTTC. Its protein is CASSSMDTWEGYTF.

The chain carries TRBV6-5 and TRBJ1-5, with 9 bases that match TRBD1. V was clipped by 6 bases and J by 2 bases; unmatched bases: 5. The germline V gene has CDR1 MNHEY and CDR2 SVGAGI. This CDR3 is built from 15 residues. This CDR3 is CASRRQGGGNQPQHF. CDR3 nucleotide sequence: TGTGCCAGCAGGAGACAGGGGGGGGGCAATCAGCCCCAGCATTTT.

This chain joins TRBV9 and TRBJ2-7; 9 positions agree with TRBD2. The CDR3 extends over 15 amino acids. Germline V gene sequence: CDR1 SGDLS, CDR2 YYNGEE. Unmatched junction bases numbered 7, after V lost 4 bases and J lost 2 bases. This chain's CDR3 is CASSLGVAGAYEQYF. CDR3 DNA sequence: TGTGCCAGCAGCTTAGGGGTAGCGGGAGCCTACGAGCAGTACTTC. The full variable domain, rest sourced from reference TRBV9 and TRBJ2-7, is DSGVTQTPKHLITATGQRVTLRCSPRSGDLSVYWYQQSLDQGLQFLIQYYNGEERAKGNILERFSAQQFPDLHSELNLSSLELGDSALYFCASSLGVAGAYEQYFGPGTRLTVT.

V and J are TRBV3-1 (or the pseudogene TRBV3-2) and TRBJ1-2; the match to TRBD1 covers 9 bases. J was trimmed by 7 bases and V by 1 base; bases with no gene match: 7. This CDR3 is 15 amino acids long. Germline assignment: CDR1 LGHDT and CDR2 YNNKEL (reference sequence). Here the CDR3 reads CASSQAGTGIGGYTF. In nucleotides, the CDR3 is TGTGCCAGCAGCCAAGCCGGGACAGGGATTGGTGGCTACACCTTC.

The chain couples TRBV18 to TRBJ1-4, with a weak D call TRBD1 (6 bases). This CDR3 region has 19 residues. CDR1 KGHSH and CDR2 LQKENI come from the germline V gene. V was trimmed by 0 bases and J by 9 bases, leaving 26 bases between them. The CDR3 DNA reads as TGTGCCAGCTCACCACCTGGACAGCTCGTTCATGGCGAAGCCAAAAAACTGTTTTTT. Translating it yields CASSPPGQLVHGEAKKLFF. Full variable domain (remainder filled in from reference TRBV18 and TRBJ1-4): NAGVMQNPRHLVRRRGQEARLRCSPMKGHSHVYWYRQLPEEGLKFMVYLQKENIIDESGMPKERFSAEFPKEGPSILRIQQVVRGDSAAYFCASSPPGQLVHGEAKKLFFGSGTQLSVL.

The chain combines TRBV14 with TRBJ1-2; D uncertain. The CDR3 contains 13 residues. The germline CDR1 and CDR2 sequences are SGHDN and FVKESK. The V and J ends lost 1 base and 8 bases respectively, with 11 bases between them. Here the CDR3 reads CASSQVRIHGYTF. The CDR3 coding sequence is TGTGCCAGCAGCCAAGTCAGGATCCACGGCTACACCTTC. The full variable domain, in which reference TRBV14 and TRBJ1-2 provide the parts outside the CDR3, is EAGVTQFPSHSVIEKGQTVTLRCDPISGHDNLYWYRRVMGKEIKFLLHFVKESKQDESGMPNNRFLAERTGGTYSTLKVQPAELEDSGVYFCASSQVRIHGYTFGSGTRLTVV.

The chain uses TRBV27 and TRBJ1-1; tentatively, D is TRBD1 (5 bases). V was pared by 4 bases and J by 4 bases, with 16 bases between. Germline CDR1 reads MNHEY; CDR2 reads SMNVEV (reference sequence). The CDR3 runs 15 residues. The CDR3 DNA is TGTGCCAGCAGTTCAGCCCGCAGGGAGGGCACTGAAGCTTTCTTT. This sequence encodes CASSSARREGTEAFF.

The chain uses TRBV7-2 and TRBJ2-1; D is unresolved. Germline CDR1 and CDR2: SGHTA and FQGNSA. The ends were cut back, 2 bases at V and 7 bases at J, with 9 bases in the middle. The CDR3 has 13 amino acids. The CDR3 bases are TGTGCCAGCAGCTTATATCCCTTGAATGAGCAGTTCTTC. Its translation: CASSLYPLNEQFF.

The rearrangement links TRBV24-1 to TRBJ2-2; D possibly corresponds to TRBD2 (7 bases). Between the trimmed V and J ends, which lost 4 bases and 6 bases, there was a span of 14 bases. Germline-derived CDR1 and CDR2 are KGHDR and SFDVKD. The length of the CDR3 is 15 residues. CDR3 protein: CATSDRGAAAGELFF. In DNA, the CDR3 is TGTGCCACCAGTGACCGGGGGGCCGCCGCCGGGGAGCTGTTTTTT.

The chain is built from TRBV3-1 (or the pseudogene TRBV3-2) and TRBJ2-1; 11 bases align to TRBD2. This CDR3 has 19 amino acids. V shed 0 bases and J 0 bases; nucleotides not matched to a gene: 7. Per the germline V gene, CDR1 is LGHDT and CDR2 is YNNKEL (reference sequence). The CDR3 sequence: CASSQEALAGGSSYNEQFF. The CDR3 nucleotides read TGTGCCAGCAGCCAAGAGGCTCTAGCGGGAGGCAGCTCCTACAATGAGCAGTTCTTC.

The chain employs TRBV7-6 and TRBJ1-5, with a weak D call TRBD1 (6 bases). CDR1 is SGHVS, CDR2 FNYEAQ, per germline. The CDR3 totals 15 residues. V was clipped by 1 base and J by 7 bases, with 14 bases between them. The CDR3 here is CASSLDPGVRQPQHF. Written as DNA, the CDR3 is TGTGCCAGCAGCTTAGATCCAGGGGTCAGGCAGCCCCAGCATTTT.

The chain links TRBV18 to TRBJ1-2; D is ambiguous. Germline CDR1 and CDR2: KGHSH and LQKENI. Trimming shortened V by 2 bases and J by 0 bases, and 10 bases separated the two germline ends. The CDR3 is 15 residues long. CDR3 sequence reads: CASSPGQQANYGYTF. In DNA, the CDR3 is TGTGCCAGCTCACCAGGGCAGCAAGCTAACTATGGCTACACCTTC.